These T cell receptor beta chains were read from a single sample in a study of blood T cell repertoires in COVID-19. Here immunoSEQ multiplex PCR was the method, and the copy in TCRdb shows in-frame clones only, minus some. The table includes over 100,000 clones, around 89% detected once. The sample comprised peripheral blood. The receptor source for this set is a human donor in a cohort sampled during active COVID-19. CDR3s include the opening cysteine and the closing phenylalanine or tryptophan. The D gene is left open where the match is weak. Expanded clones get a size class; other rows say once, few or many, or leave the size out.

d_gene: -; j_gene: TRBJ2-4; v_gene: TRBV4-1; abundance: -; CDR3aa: CASSQEGASGLAKNIQYF; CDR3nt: TGCGCCAGCAGCCAAGAGGGGGCTAGCGGACTAGCCAAAAACATTCAGTACTTC
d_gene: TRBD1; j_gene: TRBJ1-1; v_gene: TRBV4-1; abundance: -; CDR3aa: CASSSEGQGGTEAFF; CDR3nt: TGCGCCAGCAGCTCGGAAGGACAGGGTGGGACTGAAGCTTTCTTT
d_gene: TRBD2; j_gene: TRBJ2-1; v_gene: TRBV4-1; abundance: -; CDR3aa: CASSQVGTSGSRAYNEQFF; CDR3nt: TGCGCCAGCAGCCAGGTAGGAACTAGCGGGAGTAGGGCCTACAATGAGCAGTTCTTC
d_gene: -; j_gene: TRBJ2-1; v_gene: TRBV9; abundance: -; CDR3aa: CASRQGSSGYNEQFF; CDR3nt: TGTGCCAGCAGGCAGGGGTCTAGCGGTTACAATGAGCAGTTCTTC
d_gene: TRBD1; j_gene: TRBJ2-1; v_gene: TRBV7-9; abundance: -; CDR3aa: CASSLGARTGFYEQFF; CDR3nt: TGTGCCAGCAGCTTAGGGGCGAGGACAGGGTTTTATGAGCAGTTCTTC
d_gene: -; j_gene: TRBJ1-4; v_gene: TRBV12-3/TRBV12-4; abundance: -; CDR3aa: CASRRATNEKLFF; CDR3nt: TGTGCCAGCAGGCGTGCAACTAATGAAAAACTGTTTTTT
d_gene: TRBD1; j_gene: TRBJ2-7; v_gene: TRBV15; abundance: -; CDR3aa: CATSRIGTGRNYEQYF; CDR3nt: TGTGCCACCAGCAGAATCGGGACAGGGAGGAACTACGAGCAGTACTTC
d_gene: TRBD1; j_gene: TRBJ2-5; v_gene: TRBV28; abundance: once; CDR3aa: CASSFRPGGVETQYF; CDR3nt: TGTGCCAGCAGTTTTCGTCCAGGGGGAGTAGAGACCCAGTACTTC
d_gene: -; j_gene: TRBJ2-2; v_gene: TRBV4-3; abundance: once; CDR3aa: CASSQDEKANTGELFF; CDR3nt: TGCGCCAGCAGCCAAGATGAGAAAGCGAACACCGGGGAGCTGTTTTTT
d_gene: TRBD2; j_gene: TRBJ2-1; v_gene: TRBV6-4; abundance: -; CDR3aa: CASSPTSVSYNEQFF; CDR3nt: TGTGCCAGCAGTCCGACTAGCGTCTCCTACAATGAGCAGTTCTTC
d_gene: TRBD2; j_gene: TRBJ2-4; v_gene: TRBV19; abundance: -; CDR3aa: CASSISGLAGGGNIQYF; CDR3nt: TGTGCCAGTAGTATCTCAGGACTAGCGGGAGGAGGCAACATTCAGTACTTC
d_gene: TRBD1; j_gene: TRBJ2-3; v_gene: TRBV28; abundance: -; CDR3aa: CASSLYGTGATDTQYF; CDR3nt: TGTGCCAGCAGTTTATATGGGACAGGGGCCACAGATACGCAGTATTTT
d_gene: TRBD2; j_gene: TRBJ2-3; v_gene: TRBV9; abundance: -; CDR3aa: CASSVTSGGRGNTQYF; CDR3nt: TGTGCCAGCAGCGTGACTAGCGGGGGGCGGGGGAATACGCAGTATTTT
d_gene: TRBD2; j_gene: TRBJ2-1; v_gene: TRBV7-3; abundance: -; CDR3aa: CASSPLAGVVYNEQFF; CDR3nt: TGTGCCAGCAGCCCACTAGCGGGAGTGGTCTACAATGAGCAGTTCTTC
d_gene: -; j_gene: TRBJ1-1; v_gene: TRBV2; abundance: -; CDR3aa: CASSKEGPAEAFF; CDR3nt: TGTGCCAGCAGTAAGGAGGGGCCTGCTGAAGCTTTCTTT
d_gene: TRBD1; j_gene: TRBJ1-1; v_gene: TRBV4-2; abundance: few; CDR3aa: CASSQDSDREPFF; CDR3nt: TGTGCCAGCAGCCAAGATAGTGACAGGGAGCCTTTCTTT
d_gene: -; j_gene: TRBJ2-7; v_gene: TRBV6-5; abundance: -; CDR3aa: CASFLYEQYF; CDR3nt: TGTGCCAGCTTCTTGTACGAGCAGTACTTC
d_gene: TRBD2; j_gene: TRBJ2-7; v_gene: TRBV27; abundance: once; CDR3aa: CASSSKTSGRNEQYF; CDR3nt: TGTGCCAGCAGTTCCAAGACTAGCGGGAGAAACGAGCAGTACTTC
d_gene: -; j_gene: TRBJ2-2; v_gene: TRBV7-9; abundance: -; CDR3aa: CASSLTPNTGELFF; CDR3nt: TGTGCCAGCAGCTTAACTCCGAACACCGGGGAGCTGTTTTTT
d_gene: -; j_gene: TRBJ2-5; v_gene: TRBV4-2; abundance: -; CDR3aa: CASSQYIGVETQYF; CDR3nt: TGTGCCAGCAGCCAATATATAGGGGTAGAGACCCAGTACTTC
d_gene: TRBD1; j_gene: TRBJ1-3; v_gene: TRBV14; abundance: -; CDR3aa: CASSQGIAGANRGGLSGNTIYF; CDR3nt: TGTGCCAGCAGCCAAGGAATAGCAGGAGCGAACAGAGGGGGCCTCTCGGGAAACACCATATATTTT
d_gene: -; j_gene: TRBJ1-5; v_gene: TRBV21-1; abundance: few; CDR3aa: CASGYQPQHF; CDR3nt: TGTGCCAGCGGCTATCAGCCCCAGCATTTT
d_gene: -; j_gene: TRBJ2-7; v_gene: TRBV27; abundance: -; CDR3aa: CASSLSATHGSSEQYF; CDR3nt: TGTGCCAGCAGTTTATCGGCGACCCACGGGTCCTCCGAGCAGTACTTC
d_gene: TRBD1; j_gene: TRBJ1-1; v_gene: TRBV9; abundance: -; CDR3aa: CASSGPGQAITEAFF; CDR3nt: TGTGCCAGCAGCGGCCCGGGACAGGCGATCACTGAAGCTTTCTTT
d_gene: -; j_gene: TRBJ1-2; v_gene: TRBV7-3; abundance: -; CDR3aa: CASSSPEVRDICGYTF; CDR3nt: TGTGCCAGCAGCTCCCCCGAGGTCAGGGACATTTGTGGCTACACCTTC
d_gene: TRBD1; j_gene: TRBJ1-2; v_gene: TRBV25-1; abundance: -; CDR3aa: CASSVGQLNYGYTF; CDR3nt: TGTGCCAGCAGTGTGGGACAGCTTAACTATGGCTACACCTTC
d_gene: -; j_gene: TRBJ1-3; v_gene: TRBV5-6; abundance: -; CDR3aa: CASSLNGPSGNTIYF; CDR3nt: TGTGCCAGCAGCTTGAATGGCCCCTCTGGAAACACCATATATTTT
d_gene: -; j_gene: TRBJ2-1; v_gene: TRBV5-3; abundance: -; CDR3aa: CARTPVGTHSSYNEQFF; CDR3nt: TGTGCCAGAACCCCGGTCGGGACTCACTCCTCCTACAATGAGCAGTTCTTC
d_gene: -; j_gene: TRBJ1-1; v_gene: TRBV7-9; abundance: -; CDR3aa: CASRKVQVNTEAFF; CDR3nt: TGTGCCAGCAGAAAGGTACAGGTGAACACTGAAGCTTTCTTT